The 24 T cell receptor beta chains listed next were all sequenced from one sample in a study of a mutant IDH1 vaccine in newly diagnosed glioma. These TCRs' antigens remain unknown. Sequenced by immunoSEQ multiplex PCR; TCRdb stores in-frame clones only, minus some. This sample has 52,000 or so clones, with 80% found just once. Specified time point: week 23, last vaccination. Alongside topical imiquimod, each dose of vaccine comprised 300 ug of mutant IDH1 20-mer peptide. The material sequenced was PBMCs, taken from a glioma patient whose treatment included an IDH1 peptide vaccine. These TCRs come from a man aged 35-49 years with glioma.

CDR3 DNA: TGTGCCAGCTCACCACCGGCCGGCAGGGGACGGAATGAAAAACTGTTTTTT. Amino acid sequence: CASSPPAGRGRNEKLFF. This sequence joins TRBV18 and TRBJ1-4; tentative D call: TRBD1 (6 bases). In germline, CDR1 is KGHSH, CDR2 LQKENI. The CDR3 consists of 17 residues. The V end lost 0 bases, the J end lost 5 bases, and 16 bases lay between the germline ends.

The gene calls are TRBV19 and TRBJ2-5; 7 bases match TRBD1. J was trimmed by 1 base and V by 4 bases; bases with no gene match: 6. The CDR3 is 15 amino acids. Germline V gene sequence: CDR1 LNHDA, CDR2 SQIVND (reference sequence). This CDR3 is CASSTGGTVQETQYF. DNA for the CDR3: TGTGCCAGTAGTACGGGTGGGACAGTCCAAGAGACCCAGTACTTC.

This rearrangement joins TRBV19 to TRBJ2-7, with 10 positions matching TRBD2. This CDR3 region has 16 residues. The trim removed 0 bases at V and 6 bases at J, leaving 8 bases unmatched. CDR1 and CDR2 (germline): LNHDA, SQIVND (reference sequence). CDR3 DNA: TGTGCCAGTAGTATAGAACCTAGCGGGGGTGGTTCCGAGCAGTACTTC. Residues: CASSIEPSGGGSEQYF.

This chain connects TRBV6-6 to TRBJ1-2; 8 bases fit TRBD1. CDR1 is MNHNY, CDR2 SVGAGI, per germline (reference sequence). V was pared by 7 bases and J by 3 bases, with 4 bases of the junction left unmatched. This CDR3 comprises 13 residues. CDR3 sequence: CASTQTGDYGYTF. The CDR3 DNA follows: TGTGCCAGCACCCAGACAGGGGACTATGGCTACACCTTC.

The CDR3, as DNA: TGTGCCAGCAGCCCGAGGGGGAGCTCCTACGAGCAGTACTTC. This codes for CASSPRGSSYEQYF. V usage is TRBV7-8 and J usage is TRBJ2-7; D is perhaps TRBD1 (6 bases). The CDR3 has 14 residues. V shed 5 bases and J shed 0 bases, with 11 bases lying between them. CDR1 and CDR2 (germline): SGHVS, FQNEAQ.

V and J are TRBV6-5 and TRBJ2-5; no definite D call. Germline CDR1 is MNHEY and CDR2 is SVGAGI. With 2 bases removed from V and 1 base from J, the gap between germline ends came to 11 bases. The CDR3 loop spans 15 amino acids. DNA of the CDR3: TGTGCCAGCAGTTACGGTGGCTACCCCCAAGAGACCCAGTACTTC. This encodes CASSYGGYPQETQYF.

This clone was picked up a small number of times. The chain recombines TRBV6-1 with TRBJ2-1; a weak D match, TRBD1 (6 bases). Germline V gives CDR1 MNHNS, CDR2 SASEGT. The CDR3 sequence is 15 residues long. With 5 bases removed from V and 4 bases from J, the gap between germline ends came to 15 bases. The CDR3 nucleotides are TGTGCCAGCAGTCACCGGGACACGGAATACAATGAGCAGTTCTTC. This sequence encodes CASSHRDTEYNEQFF.

V is TRBV7-2 and J is TRBJ2-7; D is uncertain. The V end was cut by 2 bases, the J end by 0 bases, with 5 bases between. The CDR3 covers 13 residues. CDR1 and CDR2 (germline): SGHTA, FQGNSA. The CDR3 reads CASSLPGSYEQYF. In nucleotides, the CDR3 is TGTGCCAGCAGCTTACCAGGCTCCTACGAGCAGTACTTC.

The V and J genes are TRBV7-6 and TRBJ2-1, with D perhaps given as TRBD1 or TRBD2 (5 bases each). This CDR3 is built from 15 residues. Germline V lookup: CDR1 SGHVS, CDR2 FNYEAQ. V was pared by 7 bases and J by 7 bases, with 20 bases between. The CDR3: CASTPSGAGWNEQFF. The CDR3 coding sequence is TGTGCCAGCACCCCCAGCGGTGCAGGGTGGAATGAGCAGTTCTTC.

J is TRBJ2-5 and V is TRBV6-1; no clear D. Trimming stripped 8 bases from V and 5 bases from J, with 6 bases between. This CDR3 has 10 amino acids. The germline V gene has CDR1 MNHNS and CDR2 SASEGT. CDR3 amino acids: CASFRETQYF. The CDR3 DNA reads as TGTGCCAGCTTCCGGGAGACCCAGTACTTC.

The gene calls are TRBV30 and TRBJ2-3, with a weak D call TRBD1 (6 bases). The CDR3 is made up of 14 amino acids. From germline, CDR1 is GTSNPN and CDR2 SVGIG (reference sequence). V lost 7 bases and J 0 bases, leaving 14 bases between the germline ends. The CDR3 nucleotides are TGTGCCTTTAGGGGGACACCGAGCACAGATACGCAGTATTTT. Protein: CAFRGTPSTDTQYF. The full variable domain, with the rest looked up from reference TRBV30 and TRBJ2-3, is SQTIHQWPATLVQPVGSPLSLECTVEGTSNPNLYWYRQAAGRGLQLLFYSVGIGQISSEVPQNLSASRPQDRQFILSSKKLLLSDSGFYLCAFRGTPSTDTQYFGPGTRLTVL.

The chain couples TRBV2 to TRBJ2-7; 10 bases map to TRBD2. J was trimmed by 1 base and V by 6 bases; bases with no gene match: 3. Germline assignment: CDR1 SNHLY and CDR2 FYNNEI. The CDR3 has 14 amino acids. CDR3 coding DNA: TGTGCCAGCAGCGAGACTAGCGGGTCCTACGAGCAGTACTTC. Translating gives CASSETSGSYEQYF.

The chain combines TRBV14 with TRBJ2-5; either TRBD1 or TRBD2 may supply D (5 bases each). The CDR3 has 15 amino acids. Between the trimmed V and J ends, which lost 4 bases and 2 bases, there was a span of 14 bases. Per the germline V gene, CDR1 is SGHDN and CDR2 is FVKESK. The CDR3 spells CASSRGWIQQETQYF. CDR3 DNA sequence: TGTGCCAGCAGCCGGGGGTGGATACAGCAAGAGACCCAGTACTTC.

V and J are TRBV6-6 and TRBJ2-7, with D perhaps matching TRBD1 (5 bases). Germline V CDR1 and CDR2: MNHNY, SVGAGI (reference sequence). This CDR3 is 13 amino acids long. V was shortened by 6 bases and J by 7 bases, with 16 bases between the two germline ends. The CDR3 region is CASSRQGVSEQYF. In DNA form, the CDR3 reads TGTGCCAGCAGCCGACAAGGGGTTAGTGAGCAGTACTTC.

V usage is TRBV7-9 and J usage is TRBJ2-1, with D possibly being TRBD2 (5 bases). V dropped 3 bases and J dropped 6 bases, with 15 bases sitting between them. The CDR3 length is 15 residues. Germline CDR1 SEHNR, CDR2 FQNEAQ (reference sequence). The CDR3 protein is CASSLVGGRINEQFF. The CDR3 DNA follows: TGTGCCAGCAGCTTGGTTGGCGGGCGGATCAATGAGCAGTTCTTC.

The CDR3 nucleotides are TGCGCCAGCAGCCCCCAGGGGGGCAGCAATTCACCCCTCCACTTT. It yields the protein CASSPQGGSNSPLHF. The chain employs TRBV5-1 and TRBJ1-6; 7 bases match TRBD1. CDR3 length: 15 amino acids. Trimming took 4 bases from V and 7 from J; bases not matched to a gene: 8. Germline CDR1 reads SGHRS; CDR2 reads YFSETQ.

V usage is TRBV6-5 and J usage is TRBJ2-7; 12 bases are a match to TRBD2. Trimming removed 6 bases from V and 4 bases from J; junction bases left unmatched: 4. Germline V gene data show CDR1 as MNHEY and CDR2 as SVGAGI. This CDR3 spans 14 amino acids. The CDR3 sequence is CASRPGTSGYEQYF. CDR3 in DNA: TGTGCCAGCAGACCCGGGACTAGCGGGTACGAGCAGTACTTC.

The V call is TRBV7-8, the J call TRBJ2-5; 9 bases align to TRBD1. This CDR3 comprises 15 residues. Germline V CDR1 and CDR2: SGHVS, FQNEAQ. With V trimmed by 2 bases and J by 9 bases, 10 bases remained unmatched. CDR3 DNA sequence: TGTGCCAGCAGCTTAACTGGGACAGGGACCATGGCCCAGTACTTC. Translation gives CASSLTGTGTMAQYF.

CDR3 sequence (DNA): TGTGCCAGCAGTTATGGGGACCCAGTGGCCGGAAACACCATATATTTT. Encoded protein: CASSYGDPVAGNTIYF. This chain uses TRBV6-5 with TRBJ1-3, with a possible D match to TRBD1 (5 bases). Germline CDR1 is MNHEY and CDR2 is SVGAGI. V gave up 3 bases and J gave up 4 bases, with 16 bases separating them. The CDR3 runs 16 residues.

The chain couples TRBV7-9 to TRBJ2-5; 7 bases map to TRBD1. Germline assignment: CDR1 SEHNR and CDR2 FQNEAQ (reference sequence). This CDR3 comprises 18 residues. J lost 4 bases, V lost 0 bases, and 14 bases had no gene match. The CDR3 DNA sequence: TGTGCCAGCAGCTTAGCGTTTCGAACAGGGGCCGCCCGAGAGACCCAGTACTTC. Protein product: CASSLAFRTGAARETQYF.

The CDR3 nucleotides read TGTGCCAGCATGACGGGTTGGACTGAAGCTTTCTTT. It yields the protein CASMTGWTEAFF. The gene calls are TRBV6-1 and TRBJ1-1; D remains ambiguous. The CDR3 spans 12 residues. V was trimmed by 7 bases and J by 5 bases, leaving 11 bases between them. CDR1 and CDR2 from the germline V gene are MNHNS and SASEGT.

This chain uses TRBV2 with TRBJ2-2; 11 bases map to TRBD2. The CDR3 spans 17 residues. Germline V gives CDR1 SNHLY, CDR2 FYNNEI. J was trimmed by 0 bases and V by 1 base; bases with no gene match: 1. CDR3 bases: TGTGCCAGCAGTGAAGATAGCGGGGGGGCGAACACCGGGGAGCTGTTTTTT. This codes for CASSEDSGGANTGELFF.

The chain recombines TRBV5-1 with TRBJ2-2; 10 bases map to TRBD2. Germline CDR1 is SGHRS and CDR2 is YFSETQ. The CDR3 contains 18 residues. J was trimmed by 0 bases and V by 0 bases; bases with no gene match: 5. The chain's CDR3 is CASSLVLAGLANTGELFF. As DNA, the CDR3 is TGCGCCAGCAGCTTGGTACTAGCGGGGCTCGCGAACACCGGGGAGCTGTTTTTT.

This sequence joins TRBV19 and TRBJ2-1, with D tentatively TRBD2 (5 bases). The V gene lost 5 bases and the J gene lost 5 bases, with 22 bases spanning the gap. CDR1 LNHDA and CDR2 SQIVND come from the germline V gene (reference sequence). The CDR3 extends over 17 amino acids. The CDR3 is CASSPLGFGGRNNEQFF. The CDR3 DNA is TGTGCCAGTAGTCCACTGGGTTTTGGCGGGCGGAACAATGAGCAGTTCTTC.